This passage covers 20 T cell receptor beta chains from one sample sequenced in a study of read filtering for tumor transcriptome and immune sequencing. This library used roughly 370 ng RNA and molecular barcoded adaptors spanning alpha/delta and beta/gamma chains. MiXCR, run by TCRdb on the reads, gives a single entry per CDR3 protein. The table records fewer than 30,000 distinct CDR3 sequences, approximately 22% of them present only once. The sample comprised a population of CD138-negative cells sorted from bone marrow. These receptors were taken from a donor aged 40 or over with multiple myeloma.

Note on this clonotype: Possible read error: a much larger clone is one base away. The gene calls are TRBV6-6 and TRBJ2-7; D uncertain. This CDR3 region has 11 residues. Germline V gives CDR1 MNHNY, CDR2 SVGAGI (reference sequence). V lost 9 bases, J lost 6 bases, and 12 bases lay in between. The CDR3 loop is CASDQVGEQYF. DNA of the CDR3: TGTGCCAGTGACCAAGTCGGCGAGCAGTACTTC.

This clonotype was seen at least ten times. The chain recombines TRBV12-3 or TRBV12-4 with TRBJ2-2, with a weak D call TRBD2 (5 bases). With 6 bases removed from V and 3 bases from J, the gap between germline ends came to 5 bases. CDR3 size: 12 residues. CDR3 residues: CASSGDTGELFF. CDR3 DNA sequence: TGTGCCAGCAGCGGGGACACCGGGGAGCTGTTTTTT.

The chain has TRBV2 and TRBJ1-1; D call uncertain. The CDR3 runs 14 residues. V lost 4 bases, J lost 0 bases, and 9 bases lay in between. From germline, CDR1 is SNHLY and CDR2 FYNNEI. The CDR3 DNA sequence: TGTGCCAGCAGTGCGATGGGGATGAACACTGAAGCTTTCTTT. It codes for CASSAMGMNTEAFF.

This clonotype was seen more than once but under ten times. The chain recombines TRBV5-6 with TRBJ2-3; D unclear. Trimming stripped 4 bases from V and 4 bases from J, with 4 bases between. Germline assignment: CDR1 SGHDT and CDR2 YYEEEE. The CDR3 loop spans 11 amino acids. The CDR3: CASSRSDTQYF. The CDR3 coding sequence is TGTGCCAGCAGCCGCTCAGATACGCAGTATTTT.

Comment on this clonotype: A junction end diverges from the germline sequence, so it may reflect a read error. V and J are TRBV5-5 and TRBJ2-1; TRBD1 or TRBD2 may be the D gene (5 bases each). Germline values: CDR1 SGHKS, CDR2 YYEKEE (reference sequence). The length of the CDR3 is 15 residues. This CDR3 is CASGLGDRGSDEQFF. The CDR3, as DNA: TGTGCCAGCGGCTTGGGGGATAGGGGCTCCGACGAGCAGTTCTTC.

This clonotype was counted many times. The chain couples TRBV9 to TRBJ2-7, with 9 positions matching TRBD1. J was trimmed by 2 bases and V by 3 bases; bases with no gene match: 9. Germline CDR1 and CDR2: SGDLS and YYNGEE. The CDR3 is made up of 16 amino acids. The DNA for the CDR3 is TGTGCCAGCAGCGCCGCCCCGGGACAGGGACCCTACGAGCAGTACTTC. Its protein product is CASSAAPGQGPYEQYF.

Details on this clonotype: This may be a read error, as it is one base from a much larger clone. The rearrangement uses TRBV28 and TRBJ2-3; the D call may be TRBD1 or TRBD2 (5 bases each). CDR1 and CDR2 (germline): MDHEN, SYDVKM. The CDR3 contains 16 residues. Here the CDR3 DNA reads TGTGCCAGCAGTTTATGGGGGTTTGCGGGCACAGGTACGCAGTATTTT. The encoded protein is CASSLWGFAGTGTQYF.

The chain recombines TRBV19 with TRBJ2-1; 9 bases fit TRBD2. Germline lookup yields CDR1 LNHDA and CDR2 SQIVND (reference sequence). Trimming removed 1 base from V and 3 bases from J; junction bases left unmatched: 10. The CDR3 has 18 amino acids. CDR3 in DNA: TGTGCCAGTAGTATAGTTAACCCGGGACTAGCCTACTACAATGAGCAGTTCTTC. Translated, it gives CASSIVNPGLAYYNEQFF.

A note on this clonotype: Given a much more abundant clone one base away, this may be a read error. This chain connects TRBV7-9 to TRBJ2-3; TRBD2 might be the D (6 bases). Germline V CDR1 and CDR2: SEHNR, FQNEAQ (reference sequence). The CDR3 runs 18 residues. The CDR3: CASSLDGSWAGSIDTQYF. In DNA form, the CDR3 reads TGTGCCAGCAGCTTAGATGGTTCTTGGGCGGGGAGCATAGATACGCAGTATTTT.

This clonotype was seen ten or more times. The rearrangement links TRBV10-3 to TRBJ2-3; TRBD2 might be the D (5 bases). The length of the CDR3 is 11 residues. V was trimmed by 8 bases and J by 5 bases, leaving 8 bases between them. Looked up from germline, CDR1 is ENHRY and CDR2 is SYGVKD. CDR3 loop: CAILREDTQYF. The CDR3, as DNA: TGTGCCATCTTGAGGGAAGATACGCAGTATTTT.

This clonotype was seen only a few times. The chain couples TRBV20-1 to TRBJ1-5, with a tentative D call TRBD1 (6 bases). V lost 5 bases, J lost 5 bases, and 16 bases lay in between. This CDR3 contains 14 residues. The germline V gene has CDR1 DFQATT and CDR2 SNEGSKA (reference sequence). Written as DNA, the CDR3 is TGCAGTGCTGCGACAGGACGGAGCCATCAGCCCCAGCATTTT. It is translated as CSAATGRSHQPQHF.

The sample holds many counts of this clonotype. The CDR3 sequence: CSAHGNEQFF. For the CDR3, the DNA is TGCAGTGCCCATGGCAATGAGCAGTTCTTC. The chain is built from TRBV20-1 and TRBJ2-1; the D is unclear. The V end lost 6 bases, the J end lost 6 bases, and 6 bases lay between the germline ends. The CDR3 totals 10 residues. Germline V gene lookup returns CDR1 DFQATT and CDR2 SNEGSKA (reference sequence).

Worth noting for this clonotype: A much larger clone differs by one base, so this may be a read error. This chain connects TRBV3-1 to TRBJ2-5, with unresolved D. Germline V gives CDR1 LGHDT, CDR2 YNNKEL (reference sequence). With 1 base removed from V and 6 bases from J, the gap between germline ends came to 6 bases. This CDR3 is 12 amino acids long. The CDR3 sequence is CASSQGRKTQYF. In DNA form, the CDR3 reads TGTGCCAGCAGCCAAGGAAGGAAGACCCAGTACTTC.

This clonotype has ten or more counts. The genes are TRBV27 and TRBJ2-2; 8 bases line up with TRBD1. V was pared by 7 bases and J by 7 bases, with 5 bases of the junction left unmatched. The CDR3 consists of 13 residues. Germline V gene data show CDR1 as MNHEY and CDR2 as SMNVEV (reference sequence). The CDR3 spells CASTTGEIGELFF. The CDR3 DNA is TGTGCCAGCACGACAGGGGAGATCGGGGAGCTGTTTTTT.

J is TRBJ1-1 and V is TRBV28; TRBD1 matches at 8 bases. J gave up 5 bases and V 4 bases, and 6 bases lay outside the gene matches. This CDR3 contains 14 residues. CDR1 and CDR2 (germline): MDHEN, SYDVKM. The CDR3 protein is CASSWGRGLTEAFF. CDR3 nucleotide sequence: TGTGCCAGCAGTTGGGGCAGGGGGCTTACTGAAGCTTTCTTT. The whole variable domain, remainder taken from reference TRBV28 and TRBJ1-1, is DVKVTQSSRYLVKRTGEKVFLECVQDMDHENMFWYRQDPGLGLRLIYFSYDVKMKEKGDIPEGYSVSREKKERFSLILESASTNQTSMYLCASSWGRGLTEAFFGQGTRLTVV.

In its sample, this clonotype ranks as medium-sized. The rearrangement joins TRBV28 to TRBJ1-1; tentative D call: TRBD1 (5 bases). Germline CDR1 reads MDHEN; CDR2 reads SYDVKM. V gave up 6 bases and J gave up 0 bases, with 14 bases separating them. This CDR3 spans 15 amino acids. In DNA, the CDR3 is TGTGCCAGCAGACTCGGGACGGACATGAACACTGAAGCTTTCTTT. This encodes CASRLGTDMNTEAFF. Variable domain in full (rest from reference TRBV28 and TRBJ1-1): DVKVTQSSRYLVKRTGEKVFLECVQDMDHENMFWYRQDPGLGLRLIYFSYDVKMKEKGDIPEGYSVSREKKERFSLILESASTNQTSMYLCASRLGTDMNTEAFFGQGTRLTVV.

On this clonotype: A much larger clone lies a single base off, so this may be a read error. The CDR3 is CAIRSTEETQYF. CDR3 sequence (DNA): TGTGCCATCAGATCGACGGAAGAGACCCAGTACTTC. The chain links TRBV12-3 or TRBV12-4 to TRBJ2-5, with D hard to call. V shed 10 bases and J shed 3 bases, with 12 bases lying between them. This CDR3 spans 12 amino acids.

This clonotype was recorded a few times. One base away lies a much larger clone, so this may be a sequencing read error. V and J are TRBV20-1 and TRBJ2-3; TRBD2 is a possible D gene (6 bases). V was pared by 6 bases and J by 2 bases, with 18 bases between. Germline V lookup: CDR1 DFQATT, CDR2 SNEGSKA (reference sequence). The CDR3 loop spans 15 amino acids. CDR3 nucleotides: TGCAGTGCCTCCCGGGACGCGGGGAACACAGATACGCAGTATTTT. This codes for CSASRDAGNTDTQYF.

The sample holds many counts of this clonotype. This chain joins TRBV11-2 and TRBJ2-7; D possibly uses TRBD1 or TRBD2 (5 bases each). From germline, CDR1 is SGHAT and CDR2 FQNNGV. CDR3 length: 16 residues. The V and J ends lost 1 base and 2 bases respectively, with 15 bases between them. The CDR3 DNA sequence: TGTGCCAGCAGCTTAGGATCGGGACCCGATGCCTACGAGCAGTACTTC. Translating it yields CASSLGSGPDAYEQYF.

This clonotype occurred many times. For the CDR3, the DNA is TGCAGCGTGCGACGGGACGTAAACACTGAAGCTTTCTTT. Translating it yields CSVRRDVNTEAFF. The chain joins TRBV29-1 to TRBJ1-1; tentatively, D is TRBD1 (5 bases). Looked up from germline, CDR1 is SQVTM and CDR2 is ANQGSEA. The CDR3 covers 13 residues. The V end lost 6 bases, the J end lost 2 bases, and 13 bases lay between the germline ends.